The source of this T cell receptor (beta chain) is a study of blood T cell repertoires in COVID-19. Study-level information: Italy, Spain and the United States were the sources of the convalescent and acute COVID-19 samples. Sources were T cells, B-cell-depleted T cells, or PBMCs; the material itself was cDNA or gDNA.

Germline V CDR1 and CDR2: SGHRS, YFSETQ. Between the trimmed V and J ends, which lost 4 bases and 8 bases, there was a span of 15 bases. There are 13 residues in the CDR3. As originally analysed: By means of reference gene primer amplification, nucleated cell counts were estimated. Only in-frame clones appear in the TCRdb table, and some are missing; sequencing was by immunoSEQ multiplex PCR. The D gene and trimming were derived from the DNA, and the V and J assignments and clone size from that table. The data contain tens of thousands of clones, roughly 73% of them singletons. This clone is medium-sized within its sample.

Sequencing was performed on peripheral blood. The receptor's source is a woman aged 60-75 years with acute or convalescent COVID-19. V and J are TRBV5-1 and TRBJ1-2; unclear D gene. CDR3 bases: TGCGCCAGCAGCGTATCCGTCACATCAGGCTACACCTTC. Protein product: CASSVSVTSGYTF.